This TCR beta chain was recovered during a study of CD8 T cells in ankylosing spondylitis (dated by TCRdb to 2015 to 2018). The study in broad terms: The study profiled T cell receptor beta repertoires in healthy donors and ankylosing spondylitis patients to find disease-linked TCR variants. Peripheral blood was sampled, and synovial fluid was additionally collected from ankylosing spondylitis patients. The full study cohort comprised about 23 ankylosing spondylitis patients and roughly 100 healthy donors.

Comment on this clonotype: The clone's antigen remains unknown. Base qualities were left out, and no much larger clone turns up one base away.

Overall study results and their limits: In peripheral blood, the disease-linked clones were found at relatively low frequencies and had a CD8+ phenotype. A TCR beta motif of 7 or 8 highly homologous amino acid variants appeared characteristic of blood from ankylosing spondylitis patients. Significant enrichment of the disease-linked clones was reported in matched synovial fluid samples from ankylosing spondylitis patients. Some of the motif variants had been reported before in the synovial fluid and blood of reactive arthritis patients, a finding that suggests common disease-initiation mechanisms.

The V end gives up 5 bases and the J end 1 base, leaving 5 bases in the junction not matched to a gene. Spanning cysteine to phenylalanine, the CDR3 consists of 15 amino acids. The kept DNA is CDR3 alone, 45 bases in frame from the first base. The germline V gene (reference sequence) specifies SGHAT as CDR1 and FQDESV as CDR2. Sequenced on an Illumina HiSeq 2500. Quantitative 5'-RACE with molecular barcodes was used to prepare TCR beta libraries. The original pipeline was this. A new computational method based on a probabilistic model of VDJ rearrangement was used to identify disease-linked TCR variants. Using fastp trimming at Q25 and MiXCR clonotype assembly, TCRdb reanalyzed the public sequencing data and kept in-frame beta chains. Entries are consolidated by CDR3 protein sequence, retaining the most common genes and DNA. TCRdb, rather than the study authors, made the V and J calls. This sample lists fewer than 200,000 distinct CDR3 sequences; 18% were detected once. The ten largest clones represent around 4.5% of the sample.

The chain couples TRBV11-1 to TRBJ2-3; TRBD1 aligns with 8 central bases. The origin of this receptor is a male donor between 5 and 29 years old with ankylosing spondylitis or in good health (not recorded which). Donor details come from another sample of the same person, matched by shared clones. Specimen: blood, either unsorted or a sorted T cell fraction (not recorded which). The nucleotide sequence is TGTGCCAGCAGCCTCCGGGACAGGCGCACAGATACGCAGTATTTT. Its translation is CASSLRDRRTDTQYF.